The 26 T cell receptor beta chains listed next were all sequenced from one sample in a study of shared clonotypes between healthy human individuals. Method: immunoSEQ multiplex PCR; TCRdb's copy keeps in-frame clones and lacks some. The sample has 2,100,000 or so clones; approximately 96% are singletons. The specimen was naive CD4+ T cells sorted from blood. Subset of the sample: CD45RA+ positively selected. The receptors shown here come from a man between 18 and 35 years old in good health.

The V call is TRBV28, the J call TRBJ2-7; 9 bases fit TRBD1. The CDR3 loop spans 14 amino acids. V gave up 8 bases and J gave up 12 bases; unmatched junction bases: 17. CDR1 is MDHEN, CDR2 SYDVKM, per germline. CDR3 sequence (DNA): TGTGCCAGCGGGGAAGGCGGGACAGGGAAAATGTTGTACTTC. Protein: CASGEGGTGKMLYF.

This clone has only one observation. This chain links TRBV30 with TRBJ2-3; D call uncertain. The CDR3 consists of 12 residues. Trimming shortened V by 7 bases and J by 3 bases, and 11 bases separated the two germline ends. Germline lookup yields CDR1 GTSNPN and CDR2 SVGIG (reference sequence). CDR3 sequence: CASVPGTDTQYF. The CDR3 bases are TGTGCCTCCGTTCCGGGTACAGATACGCAGTATTTT.

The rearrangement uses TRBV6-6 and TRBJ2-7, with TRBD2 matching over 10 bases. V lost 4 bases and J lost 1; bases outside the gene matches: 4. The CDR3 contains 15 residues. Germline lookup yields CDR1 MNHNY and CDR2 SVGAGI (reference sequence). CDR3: CASSSASGSSYEQYF. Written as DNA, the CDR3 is TGTGCCAGCAGTTCCGCTAGCGGGAGTTCCTACGAGCAGTACTTC.

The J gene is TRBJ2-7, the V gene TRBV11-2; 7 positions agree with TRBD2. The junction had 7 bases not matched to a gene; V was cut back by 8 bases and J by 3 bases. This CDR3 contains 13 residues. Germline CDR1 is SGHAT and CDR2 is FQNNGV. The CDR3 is CASCLWTSYEQYF. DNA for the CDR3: TGTGCCAGCTGCCTTTGGACTAGCTACGAGCAGTACTTC.

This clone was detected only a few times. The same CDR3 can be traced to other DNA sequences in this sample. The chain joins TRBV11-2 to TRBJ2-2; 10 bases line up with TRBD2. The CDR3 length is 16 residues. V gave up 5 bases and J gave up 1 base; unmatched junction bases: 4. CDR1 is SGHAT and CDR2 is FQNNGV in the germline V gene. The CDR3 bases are TGTGCCAGCAGCCCTCGGACTAGCGGGAACACCGGGGAGCTGTTTTTT. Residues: CASSPRTSGNTGELFF.

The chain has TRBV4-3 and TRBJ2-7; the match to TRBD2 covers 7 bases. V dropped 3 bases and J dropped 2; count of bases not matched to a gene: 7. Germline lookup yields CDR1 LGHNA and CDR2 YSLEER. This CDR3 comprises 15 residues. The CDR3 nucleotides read TGCGCCAGCAGCCAGCAGGGCGGGAGCACCTACGAGCAGTACTTC. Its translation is CASSQQGGSTYEQYF.

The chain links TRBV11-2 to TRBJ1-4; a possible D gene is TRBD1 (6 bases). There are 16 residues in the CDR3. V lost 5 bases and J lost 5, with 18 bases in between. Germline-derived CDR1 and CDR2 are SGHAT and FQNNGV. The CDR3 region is CASSRLFSDRNEKLFF. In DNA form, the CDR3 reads TGTGCCAGCAGCCGACTATTTTCCGACAGGAATGAAAAACTGTTTTTT.

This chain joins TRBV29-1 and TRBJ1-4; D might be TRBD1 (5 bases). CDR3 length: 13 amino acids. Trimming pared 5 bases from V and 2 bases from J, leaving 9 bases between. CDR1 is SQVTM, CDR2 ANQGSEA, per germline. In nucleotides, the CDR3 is TGCAGCGTTACGGGGACCACTAATGAAAAACTGTTTTTT. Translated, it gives CSVTGTTNEKLFF.

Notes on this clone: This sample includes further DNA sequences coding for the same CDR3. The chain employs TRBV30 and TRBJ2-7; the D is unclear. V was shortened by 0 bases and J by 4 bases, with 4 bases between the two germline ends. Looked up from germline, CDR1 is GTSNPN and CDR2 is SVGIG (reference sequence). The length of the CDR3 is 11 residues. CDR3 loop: CAWSVAYEQYF. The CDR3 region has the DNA TGTGCCTGGAGTGTAGCGTACGAGCAGTACTTC.

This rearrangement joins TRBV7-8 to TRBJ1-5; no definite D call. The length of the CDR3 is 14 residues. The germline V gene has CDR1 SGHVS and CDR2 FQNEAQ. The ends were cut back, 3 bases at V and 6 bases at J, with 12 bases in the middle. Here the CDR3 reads CASSFISGAQPQHF. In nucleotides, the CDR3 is TGTGCCAGCAGCTTTATTTCAGGTGCTCAGCCCCAGCATTTT.

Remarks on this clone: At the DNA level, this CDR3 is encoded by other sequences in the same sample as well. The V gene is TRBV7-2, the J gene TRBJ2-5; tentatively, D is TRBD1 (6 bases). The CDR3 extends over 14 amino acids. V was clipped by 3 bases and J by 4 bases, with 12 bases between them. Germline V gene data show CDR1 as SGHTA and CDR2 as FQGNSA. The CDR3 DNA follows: TGTGCCAGCAGCTTCGGCAGGGGCACAGAGACCCAGTACTTC. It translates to CASSFGRGTETQYF.

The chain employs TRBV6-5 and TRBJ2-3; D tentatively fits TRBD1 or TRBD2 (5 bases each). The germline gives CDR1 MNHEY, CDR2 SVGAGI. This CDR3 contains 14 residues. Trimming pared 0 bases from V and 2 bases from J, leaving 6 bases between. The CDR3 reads CASSYSGTTDTQYF. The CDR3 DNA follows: TGTGCCAGCAGTTACTCTGGGACCACAGATACGCAGTATTTT.

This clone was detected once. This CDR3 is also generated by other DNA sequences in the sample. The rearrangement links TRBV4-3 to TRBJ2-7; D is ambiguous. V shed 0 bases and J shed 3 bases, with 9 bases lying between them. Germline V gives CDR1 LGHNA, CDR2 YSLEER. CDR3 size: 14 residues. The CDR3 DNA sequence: TGCGCCAGCAGCCAAGATCGCGGATTCTACGAGCAGTACTTC. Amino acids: CASSQDRGFYEQYF.

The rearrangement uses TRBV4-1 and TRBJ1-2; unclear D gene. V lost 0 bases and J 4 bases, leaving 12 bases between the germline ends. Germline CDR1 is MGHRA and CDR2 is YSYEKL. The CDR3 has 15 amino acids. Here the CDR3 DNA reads TGCGCCAGCAGCCAAGAGCCGGGTACAATCTATGGCTACACCTTC. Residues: CASSQEPGTIYGYTF.

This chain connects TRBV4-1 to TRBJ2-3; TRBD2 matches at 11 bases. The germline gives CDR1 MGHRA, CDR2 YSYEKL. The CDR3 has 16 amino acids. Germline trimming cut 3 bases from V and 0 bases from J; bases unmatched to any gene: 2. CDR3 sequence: CASSQGLAASTDTQYF. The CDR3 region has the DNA TGCGCCAGCAGCCAGGGACTAGCGGCAAGCACAGATACGCAGTATTTT.

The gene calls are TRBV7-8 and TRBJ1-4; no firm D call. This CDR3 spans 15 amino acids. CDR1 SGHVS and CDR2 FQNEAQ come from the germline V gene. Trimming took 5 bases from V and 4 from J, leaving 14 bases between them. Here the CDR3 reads CASSPSLGFNEKLFF. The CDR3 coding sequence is TGTGCCAGCAGCCCTAGTTTGGGGTTTAATGAAAAACTGTTTTTT.

DNA for the CDR3: TGCGCCAGCAGCCAAGAAACCGGGGCTGAAGCTTTCTTT. Translation gives CASSQETGAEAFF. The chain recombines TRBV4-3 with TRBJ1-1; no clear D gene. V shed 0 bases and J shed 6 bases, with 8 bases lying between them. The CDR3 loop spans 13 amino acids. The germline V gene encodes CDR1 LGHNA and CDR2 YSLEER.

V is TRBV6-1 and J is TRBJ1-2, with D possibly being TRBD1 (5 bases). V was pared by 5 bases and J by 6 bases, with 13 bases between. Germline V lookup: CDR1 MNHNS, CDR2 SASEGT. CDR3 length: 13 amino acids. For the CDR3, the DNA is TGTGCCAGCAGTCAGCAGGGTGGTGATGGCTACACCTTC. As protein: CASSQQGGDGYTF.

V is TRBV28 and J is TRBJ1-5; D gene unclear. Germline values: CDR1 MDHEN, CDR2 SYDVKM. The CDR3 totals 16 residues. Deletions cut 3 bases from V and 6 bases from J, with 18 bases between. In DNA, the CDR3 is TGTGCCAGCAGTTTTGCAGTCTTGGTTTATGGTCAGCCCCAGCATTTT. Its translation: CASSFAVLVYGQPQHF.

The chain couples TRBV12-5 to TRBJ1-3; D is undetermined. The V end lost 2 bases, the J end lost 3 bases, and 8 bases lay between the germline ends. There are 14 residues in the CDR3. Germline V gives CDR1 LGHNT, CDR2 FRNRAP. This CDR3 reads CASGLSGYGNTIYF. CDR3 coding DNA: TGTGCTAGTGGTTTGTCAGGATATGGAAACACCATATATTTT. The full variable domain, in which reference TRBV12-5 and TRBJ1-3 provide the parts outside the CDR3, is DARVTQTPRHKVTEMGQEVTMRCQPILGHNTVFWYRQTMMQGLELLAYFRNRAPLDDSGMPKDRFSAEMPDATLATLKIQPSEPRDSAVYFCASGLSGYGNTIYFGEGSWLTVV.

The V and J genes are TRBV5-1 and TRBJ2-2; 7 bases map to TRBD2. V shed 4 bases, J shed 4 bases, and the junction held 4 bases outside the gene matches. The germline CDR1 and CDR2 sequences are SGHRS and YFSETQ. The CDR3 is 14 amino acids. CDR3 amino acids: CASSRDYSTGELFF. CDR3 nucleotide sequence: TGCGCCAGCAGCAGGGACTATTCCACCGGGGAGCTGTTTTTT.

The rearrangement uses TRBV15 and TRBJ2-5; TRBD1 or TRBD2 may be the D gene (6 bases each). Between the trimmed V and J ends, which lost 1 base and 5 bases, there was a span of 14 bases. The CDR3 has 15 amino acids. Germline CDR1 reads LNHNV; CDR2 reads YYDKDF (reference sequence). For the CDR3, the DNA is TGTGCCACCAGCAGAGGTCTTACGGGGGCGGAGACCCAGTACTTC. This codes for CATSRGLTGAETQYF.

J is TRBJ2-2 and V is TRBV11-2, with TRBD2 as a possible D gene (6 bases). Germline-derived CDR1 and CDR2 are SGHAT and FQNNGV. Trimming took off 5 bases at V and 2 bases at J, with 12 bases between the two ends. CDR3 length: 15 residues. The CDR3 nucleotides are TGTGCCAGCAGCCTAACGGGACTTAACACCGGGGAGCTGTTTTTT. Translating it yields CASSLTGLNTGELFF.

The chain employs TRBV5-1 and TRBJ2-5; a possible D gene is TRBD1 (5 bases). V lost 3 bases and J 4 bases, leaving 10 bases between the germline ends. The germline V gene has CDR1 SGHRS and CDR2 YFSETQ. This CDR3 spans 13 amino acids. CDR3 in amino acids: CASSSDTTETQYF. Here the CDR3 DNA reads TGCGCCAGCAGCTCGGACACGACAGAGACCCAGTACTTC. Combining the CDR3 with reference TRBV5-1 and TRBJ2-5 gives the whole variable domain KAGVTQTPRYLIKTRGQQVTLSCSPISGHRSVSWYQQTPGQGLQFLFEYFSETQRNKGNFPGRFSGRQFSNSRSEMNVSTLELGDSALYLCASSSDTTETQYFGPGTRLLVL.

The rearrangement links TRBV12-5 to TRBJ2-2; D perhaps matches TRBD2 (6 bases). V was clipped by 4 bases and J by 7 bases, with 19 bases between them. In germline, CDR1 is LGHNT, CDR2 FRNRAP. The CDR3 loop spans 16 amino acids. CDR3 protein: CASGSAPGRMLGELFF. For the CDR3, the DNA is TGTGCTAGTGGTTCAGCTCCCGGGAGAATGCTCGGGGAGCTGTTTTTT.

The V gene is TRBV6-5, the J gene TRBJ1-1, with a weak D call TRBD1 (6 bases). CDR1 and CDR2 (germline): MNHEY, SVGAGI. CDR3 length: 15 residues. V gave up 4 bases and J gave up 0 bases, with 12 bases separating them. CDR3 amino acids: CASSWGTLLNTEAFF. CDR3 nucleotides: TGTGCCAGCAGTTGGGGGACACTTTTGAACACTGAAGCTTTCTTT.